These T cell receptor beta chains were read from a single sample in a study of T cell responses to AZD1222 COVID-19 vaccine. Sequencing was performed with immunoSEQ multiplex PCR; in TCRdb, only in-frame clones are kept and a portion is missing. The sample consists of over 95,000 clones, around nine tenths of them appearing once. Sequenced material: peripheral blood, taken 28 days after the second AZD1222 dose. These receptors were taken from an adult who received the AZD1222 COVID-19 vaccine. The CDR3 runs from the conserved cysteine through the conserved F or W. The D gene is left open where the match is weak. Clone size is not always given. Where it is, it says once, few, many or a class for expanded clones.

D: -
J: TRBJ1-4
size: -
V: TRBV5-4
DNA: TGTGCCAGCAGCTTGAAAGGACAATGGGGGGAAAAACTGTTTTTT
CDR3: CASSLKGQWGEKLFF

D: -
J: TRBJ1-4
size: -
V: TRBV5-1
DNA: TGCGCCAGCAGCCCCGCAATTGCAACTAATGAAAAACTGTTTTTT
CDR3: CASSPAIATNEKLFF

D: TRBD1
J: TRBJ2-7
size: -
V: TRBV10-2
DNA: TGCGCCAGCATGAGGGACAGGATATACGAGCAGTACTTC
CDR3: CASMRDRIYEQYF

D: -
J: TRBJ2-3
size: -
V: TRBV28
DNA: TGTGCCAGCATCCATCCCCCCGGTTCGGGAACAGATACGCAGTATTTT
CDR3: CASIHPPGSGTDTQYF

D: TRBD1
J: TRBJ1-2
size: -
V: TRBV25-1
DNA: TGTGCCAGCAGTCCACACGGACAGGTCTATGGCTACACCTTC
CDR3: CASSPHGQVYGYTF

D: -
J: TRBJ2-1
size: -
V: TRBV5-1
DNA: TGCGCCAGCAGACTCACCCCCACAGGGTTCTACAATGAGCAGTTCTTC
CDR3: CASRLTPTGFYNEQFF

D: TRBD1
J: TRBJ1-1
size: -
V: TRBV18
DNA: TGTGCCAGCTCACCGGGGATGCAGGGGGCGAACACTGAAGCTTTCTTT
CDR3: CASSPGMQGANTEAFF

D: -
J: TRBJ2-7
size: -
V: TRBV6-6
DNA: TGTGCCAGCAGTTCTCCGGGACAACACTACGAGCAGTACTTC
CDR3: CASSSPGQHYEQYF

D: TRBD1
J: TRBJ1-5
size: -
V: TRBV4-1
DNA: TGCGCCAGCAGCCAAGAATTAGGTACAGGGGGCGATCAGCCCCAGCATTTT
CDR3: CASSQELGTGGDQPQHF

D: -
J: TRBJ2-7
size: -
V: TRBV5-4
DNA: TGTGCCAGCAGCTTGGCGGGGACCTACGAGCAGTACTTC
CDR3: CASSLAGTYEQYF

D: TRBD1
J: TRBJ1-5
size: -
V: TRBV6-6
DNA: TGTGCCAGCAGCGTTCGGCAGGGGGCTCAGCCCCAGCATTTT
CDR3: CASSVRQGAQPQHF

D: -
J: TRBJ2-1
size: few
V: TRBV5-6
DNA: TGTGCCAGCAGCTCCCCGACTGGGAGCTCCTACAATGAGCAGTTCTTC
CDR3: CASSSPTGSSYNEQFF

D: -
J: TRBJ1-2
size: -
V: TRBV16
DNA: TGTGCCAGCAGCCACCGGACAGACTTCTATGGCTACACCTTC
CDR3: CASSHRTDFYGYTF

D: -
J: TRBJ1-6
size: -
V: TRBV20-1
DNA: TGCAGTGCTAGTTCGACAGCCCTAGGCTCACCCCTCCACTTT
CDR3: CSASSTALGSPLHF

D: TRBD2
J: TRBJ2-7
size: -
V: TRBV19
DNA: TGTGCCAGTAGTATAGGCGGGAGGGCCCGCGAGCAGTACTTC
CDR3: CASSIGGRAREQYF

D: -
J: TRBJ1-5
size: -
V: TRBV7-9
DNA: TGTGCCAGCAGCATTCGGGATCAGCCCCAGCATTTT
CDR3: CASSIRDQPQHF

D: TRBD2
J: TRBJ2-5
size: once
V: TRBV28
DNA: TGTGCCAGCAGCTCCGGGACTAGCGGGAGGAGGGGAGAGACCCAGTACTTC
CDR3: CASSSGTSGRRGETQYF

D: TRBD1
J: TRBJ1-2
size: -
V: TRBV28
DNA: TGTGCCAGCAGTCAACCGACAGGGGCCCATGGCTACACCTTC
CDR3: CASSQPTGAHGYTF

D: -
J: TRBJ1-4
size: -
V: TRBV2
DNA: TGTGCCAGCAACATCGAGACAGCTAATGAAAAACTGTTTTTT
CDR3: CASNIETANEKLFF

D: -
J: TRBJ2-4
size: once
V: TRBV15
DNA: TGTGCCACCAGCGGACAGCCCAGCGGAAAAAACATTCAGTACTTC
CDR3: CATSGQPSGKNIQYF